The sequence of this T cell receptor (beta chain) was determined in a study of OX40 agonist ivuxolimab in advanced cancers. Unmatched junction bases numbered 13, after V lost 4 bases and J lost 10 bases. The CDR3 is made up of 15 amino acids. CDR1 and CDR2 from the germline V gene are SEHNR and FQNEAQ (reference sequence). This table comes from immunoSEQ multiplex PCR, and its TCRdb copy is limited to in-frame clones, with some not included. Of 40,000 to 45,000 clones in the sample, around 85% were seen once. The gene calls are TRBV7-9 and TRBJ1-2, with 9 positions matching TRBD1. The source was CD4+ or CD8+ T cells sorted from blood, collected in a trial of the OX40 agonist ivuxolimab. The origin of this receptor is an adult with an advanced solid tumor such as melanoma, head and neck, liver or kidney cancer. The CDR3 coding sequence is TGTGCCAGCAGCTCTCCCCGTAGGACAGGGGAGGACTACACCTTC. Translated, it gives CASSSPRRTGEDYTF.